The TCR beta chain under discussion was sequenced for a study of T cell repertoires in cytomegalovirus infection. Study-level information: Based on public TCR beta signatures, there were indications of CMV infection and of a matching HLA type.

MiXCR, run by TCRdb on the reads, gives a single entry per CDR3 protein. In the table there are approximately 150,000 distinct CDR3 sequences, 6.5% of which are singletons. The CDR3 consists of 14 residues. Germline assignment: CDR1 SGHAT and CDR2 FQNNGV. With 3 bases clipped from V and 0 bases from J, the junction kept 2 bases outside the gene matches. This clonotype was counted at least ten times. No antigen is known for it. Study-wide points: The response measured ex vivo was dominated by TCR beta clonotypes (HLA-C-restricted and CMV-specific). Identification of carriers of CMV plus the relevant HLA was achieved through cumulative public TCR beta family frequency.

This receptor was obtained from a human donor in good health (CMV status not recorded). Some clones in this sample may be carry-over from other donors' samples. The V gene is TRBV11-2, the J gene TRBJ2-7; 7 bases align to TRBD2. The specimen was PBMCs. As DNA, the CDR3 is TGTGCCAGCAGCTTCAGCGGGAACTCCTACGAGCAGTACTTC. Translated, it gives CASSFSGNSYEQYF.